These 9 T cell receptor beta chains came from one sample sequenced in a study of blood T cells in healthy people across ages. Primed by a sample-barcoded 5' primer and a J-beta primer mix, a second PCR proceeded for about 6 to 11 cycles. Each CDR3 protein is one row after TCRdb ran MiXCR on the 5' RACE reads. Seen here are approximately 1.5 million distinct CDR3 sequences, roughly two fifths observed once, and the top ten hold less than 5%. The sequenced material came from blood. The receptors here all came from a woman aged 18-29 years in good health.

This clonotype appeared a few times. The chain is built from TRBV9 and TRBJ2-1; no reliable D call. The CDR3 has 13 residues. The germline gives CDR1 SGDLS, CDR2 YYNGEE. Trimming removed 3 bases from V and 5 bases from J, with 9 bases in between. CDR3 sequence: CASSGVGNNEQFF. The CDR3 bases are TGTGCCAGCAGCGGGGTGGGTAACAATGAGCAGTTCTTC.

The CDR3 here is CASSPGRVNRNEQFF. In nucleotides, the CDR3 is TGTGCCAGCAGCCCCGGGAGAGTAAATAGGAATGAGCAGTTCTTC. This chain links TRBV7-2 with TRBJ2-1; TRBD2 is a possible D gene (6 bases). Germline CDR1 is SGHTA and CDR2 is FQGNSA. The V and J ends lost 5 bases and 7 bases respectively, with 18 bases between them. This CDR3 is 15 amino acids long.

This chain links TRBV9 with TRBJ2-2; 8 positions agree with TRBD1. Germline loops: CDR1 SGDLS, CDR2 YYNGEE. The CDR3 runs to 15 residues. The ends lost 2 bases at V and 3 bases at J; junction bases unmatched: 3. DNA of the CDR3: TGTGCCAGCAGCGTCAGGGGGCGGGACACCGGGGAGCTGTTTTTT. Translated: CASSVRGRDTGELFF.

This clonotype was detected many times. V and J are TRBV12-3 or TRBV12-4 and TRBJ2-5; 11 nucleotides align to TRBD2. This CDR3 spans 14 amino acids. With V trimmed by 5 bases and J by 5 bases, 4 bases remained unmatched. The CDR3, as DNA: TGTGCCAGCAGTCGACTAGCGGGGTCGGAGACCCAGTACTTC. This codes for CASSRLAGSETQYF.

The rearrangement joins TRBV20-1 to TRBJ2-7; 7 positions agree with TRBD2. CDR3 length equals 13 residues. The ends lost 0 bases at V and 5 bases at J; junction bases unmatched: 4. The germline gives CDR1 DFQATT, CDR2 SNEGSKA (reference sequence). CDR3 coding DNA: TGCAGTGCTAGAGATTCAACTAGCGACGAGCAGTACTTC. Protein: CSARDSTSDEQYF.

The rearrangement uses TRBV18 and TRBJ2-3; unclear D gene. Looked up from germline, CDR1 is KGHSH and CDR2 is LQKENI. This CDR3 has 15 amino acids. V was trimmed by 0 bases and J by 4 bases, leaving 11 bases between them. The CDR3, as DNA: TGTGCCAGCTCACCACCTGCTGGGCGTTCAGATACGCAGTATTTT. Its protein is CASSPPAGRSDTQYF.

The CDR3 DNA is TGTGCCAGCAGCGCCTGGACTAGCGGTACCTACAATGAGCAGTTCTTC. This translates into CASSAWTSGTYNEQFF. This chain links TRBV7-2 with TRBJ2-1; 10 nucleotides agree with TRBD2. Germline CDR1 reads SGHTA; CDR2 reads FQGNSA. Trimming cost V 5 bases and J 2 bases; bases outside gene matches: 6. The CDR3 is 16 residues long.

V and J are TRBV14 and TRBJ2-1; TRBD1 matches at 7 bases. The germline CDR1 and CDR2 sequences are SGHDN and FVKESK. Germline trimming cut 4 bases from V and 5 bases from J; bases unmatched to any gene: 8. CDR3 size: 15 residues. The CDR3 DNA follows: TGTGCCAGCAGCCCGTCAGGGGGAACTCACAATGAGCAGTTCTTC. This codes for CASSPSGGTHNEQFF.

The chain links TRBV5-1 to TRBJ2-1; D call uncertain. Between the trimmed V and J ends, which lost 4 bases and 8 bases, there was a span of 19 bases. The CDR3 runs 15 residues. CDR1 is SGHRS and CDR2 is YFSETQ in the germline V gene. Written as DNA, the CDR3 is TGCGCCAGCAGCCCGACTCATGTAGTGTCCCATGAGCAGTTCTTC. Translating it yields CASSPTHVVSHEQFF.